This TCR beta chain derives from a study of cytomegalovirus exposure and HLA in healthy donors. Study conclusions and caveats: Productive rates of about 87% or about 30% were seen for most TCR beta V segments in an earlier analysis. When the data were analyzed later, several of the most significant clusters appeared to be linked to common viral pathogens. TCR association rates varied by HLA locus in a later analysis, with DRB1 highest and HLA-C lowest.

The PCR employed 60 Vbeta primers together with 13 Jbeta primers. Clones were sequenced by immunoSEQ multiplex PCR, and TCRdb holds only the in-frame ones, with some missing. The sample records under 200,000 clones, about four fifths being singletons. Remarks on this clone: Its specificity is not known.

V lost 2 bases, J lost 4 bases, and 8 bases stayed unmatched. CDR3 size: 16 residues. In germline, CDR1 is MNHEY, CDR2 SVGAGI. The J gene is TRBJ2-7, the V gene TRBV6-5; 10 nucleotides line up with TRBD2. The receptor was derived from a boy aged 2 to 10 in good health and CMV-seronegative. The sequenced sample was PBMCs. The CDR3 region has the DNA TGTGCCAGCAGTTACGGTACGGCTAGCGGGAGTTACGAGCAGTACTTC. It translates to CASSYGTASGSYEQYF.